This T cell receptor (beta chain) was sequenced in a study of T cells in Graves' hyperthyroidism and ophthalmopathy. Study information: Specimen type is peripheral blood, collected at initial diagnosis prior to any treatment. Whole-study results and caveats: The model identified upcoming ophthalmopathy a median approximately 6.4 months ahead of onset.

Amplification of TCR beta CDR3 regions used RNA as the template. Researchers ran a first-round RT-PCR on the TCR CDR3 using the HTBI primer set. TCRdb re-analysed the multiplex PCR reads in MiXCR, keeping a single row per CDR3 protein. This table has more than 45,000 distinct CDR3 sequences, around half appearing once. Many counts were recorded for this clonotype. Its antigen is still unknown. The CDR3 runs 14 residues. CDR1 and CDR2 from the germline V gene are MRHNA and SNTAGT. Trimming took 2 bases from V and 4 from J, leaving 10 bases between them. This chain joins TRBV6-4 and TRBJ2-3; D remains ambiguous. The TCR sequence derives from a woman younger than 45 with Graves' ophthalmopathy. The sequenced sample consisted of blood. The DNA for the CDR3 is TGTGCCAGCAGTGACCACGGAAGTGCAGATACGCAGTATTTT. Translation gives CASSDHGSADTQYF.